This TCR beta chain was sequenced during a study of blood T cell repertoires in COVID-19. Study context: COVID-19 samples from acute and convalescent phases originated in the United States, Italy and Spain. Sample material is recorded as cDNA or gDNA derived from T cells, B-cell-depleted T cells, or PBMCs.

V lost 2 bases, J lost 10 bases, and 15 bases lay in between. The CDR3 loop spans 15 amino acids. Germline V CDR1 and CDR2: SGHTA, FQGNSA. Per the authors' pipeline: Amplification of reference gene primers provided the estimated nucleated cell counts. Using immunoSEQ multiplex PCR, the repertoire was profiled, and TCRdb retains in-frame clones only, with some absent. V and J calls and clone size are given by that table; D and trimming were obtained from the DNA. The sample lists over 200,000 clones; just under 85% were seen once. The chain uses TRBV7-2 and TRBJ1-6; no definite D call. This clonotype was obtained from a man between 40 and 49 years old who had recovered from COVID-19. Sequencing used PBMCs or T cells enriched from blood (not recorded which). In DNA form, the CDR3 reads TGTGCCAGCAGCTTAAACGGGGTCATGCAATCACCCCTCCACTTT. Residues: CASSLNGVMQSPLHF.